The 11 T cell receptor beta chains in this list originate from one sample, sequenced in a study of blood T cell repertoires in COVID-19. Profiling relied on immunoSEQ multiplex PCR, and the TCRdb table lists in-frame clones only, not all of them. The sample consists of about 260,000 clones, about 85% of them appearing once. Sequences were obtained from PBMCs or T cells enriched from blood (not recorded which). These receptors were collected from a woman between 45 and 60 years old who had recovered from COVID-19.

This clone was seen once. J is TRBJ2-1 and V is TRBV28; 8 bases are shared with TRBD2. CDR1 MDHEN and CDR2 SYDVKM come from the germline V gene. Trimming at V came to 11 bases and at J to 10 bases, leaving 10 bases not matched to a gene. This CDR3 is 12 amino acids long. The CDR3 DNA is TGTGCCGCCAGCGGGAGTGTTCAGGAGCAGTTCTTC. This sequence encodes CAASGSVQEQFF.

The chain joins TRBV28 to TRBJ1-2, with D unresolved. V was cut by 1 base and J by 8 bases, with 8 bases left in between. CDR3 size: 12 residues. CDR1 is MDHEN, CDR2 SYDVKM, per germline. CDR3 DNA: TGTGCCAGCAGTTTATCTGTCCGGGGCTACACCTTC. Translated, it gives CASSLSVRGYTF.

The chain uses TRBV2 and TRBJ2-1, with 8 positions matching TRBD1. The V segment lost 3 bases and the J segment 7 bases; nucleotides outside the gene matches: 11. The CDR3 consists of 16 residues. Germline V CDR1 and CDR2: SNHLY, FYNNEI. Here the CDR3 DNA reads TGTGCCAGCAGTGACATACCGGGACAGGTGGATAATGAGCAGTTCTTC. It yields the protein CASSDIPGQVDNEQFF.

The chain uses TRBV19 and TRBJ1-5, with unresolved D. This CDR3 contains 13 residues. Trimming took 4 bases from V and 4 from J, leaving 8 bases between them. Germline assignment: CDR1 LNHDA and CDR2 SQIVND (reference sequence). CDR3: CASSSTENQPQHF. CDR3 coding DNA: TGTGCCAGTAGTAGCACAGAGAATCAGCCCCAGCATTTT.

The chain joins TRBV7-2 to TRBJ2-2; D gene unclear. V was cut by 10 bases and J by 2 bases, with 20 bases left in between. Germline V gene lookup returns CDR1 SGHTA and CDR2 FQGNSA. The CDR3 runs to 16 residues. This CDR3 is CAKTPSDWLNTGELFF. The CDR3 nucleotides read TGTGCCAAAACTCCAAGCGATTGGCTTAACACCGGGGAGCTGTTTTTT.

This sequence joins TRBV18 and TRBJ1-1; 11 bases align to TRBD1. The germline V gene has CDR1 KGHSH and CDR2 LQKENI. CDR3 length: 14 amino acids. Trimming removed 4 bases from V and 4 bases from J; junction bases left unmatched: 2. Written as DNA, the CDR3 is TGTGCCAGCTCACAGGGACAGGGGGTCACTGAAGCTTTCTTT. Translating it yields CASSQGQGVTEAFF.

This rearrangement joins TRBV11-2 to TRBJ2-1; tentatively, D is TRBD2 (6 bases). V lost 1 base to trimming and J lost 7 bases, with 14 bases between them. Germline values: CDR1 SGHAT, CDR2 FQNNGV. This CDR3 is built from 15 residues. CDR3 protein: CASSLGRERGNEQFF. DNA for the CDR3: TGTGCCAGCAGCTTAGGACGGGAGAGAGGTAATGAGCAGTTCTTC.

The rearrangement uses TRBV6-1 and TRBJ1-2; 8 nucleotides match TRBD1. V lost 4 bases and J lost 9; bases outside the gene matches: 16. The germline gives CDR1 MNHNS, CDR2 SASEGT. The CDR3 runs to 16 residues. The CDR3 is CASSGVGNTGTGRYTF. The DNA for the CDR3 is TGTGCCAGCAGTGGAGTGGGAAATACCGGGACAGGACGCTACACCTTC.

The gene calls are TRBV18 and TRBJ1-2; tentative D call: TRBD1 (5 bases). The V gene lost 0 bases and the J gene lost 4 bases, with 12 bases spanning the gap. The germline CDR1 and CDR2 sequences are KGHSH and LQKENI. The CDR3 runs 15 residues. This chain's CDR3 is CASSPPVLTAYGYTF. Here the CDR3 DNA reads TGTGCCAGCTCACCACCAGTGCTGACAGCCTATGGCTACACCTTC. The full variable domain, rest sourced from reference TRBV18 and TRBJ1-2, is NAGVMQNPRHLVRRRGQEARLRCSPMKGHSHVYWYRQLPEEGLKFMVYLQKENIIDESGMPKERFSAEFPKEGPSILRIQQVVRGDSAAYFCASSPPVLTAYGYTFGSGTRLTVV.

The CDR3 is CASSLSPGQGNEKLFF. In DNA form, the CDR3 reads TGTGCCAGCAGTCTCAGTCCGGGACAGGGGAATGAAAAACTGTTTTTT. V and J are TRBV14 and TRBJ1-4, with TRBD1 identical over 10 bases. CDR3 length: 16 amino acids. The ends lost 6 bases at V and 5 bases at J; junction bases unmatched: 9. CDR1 and CDR2 from the germline V gene are SGHDN and FVKESK. The complete variable domain, with remaining parts taken from reference TRBV14 and TRBJ1-4, reads EAGVTQFPSHSVIEKGQTVTLRCDPISGHDNLYWYRRVMGKEIKFLLHFVKESKQDESGMPNNRFLAERTGGTYSTLKVQPAELEDSGVYFCASSLSPGQGNEKLFFGSGTQLSVL.

The rearrangement uses TRBV28 and TRBJ2-1; no clear D. The V end lost 6 bases, the J end lost 7 bases, and 10 bases lay between the germline ends. The length of the CDR3 is 12 residues. In germline, CDR1 is MDHEN, CDR2 SYDVKM. CDR3 sequence reads: CASSLRRNEQFF. DNA of the CDR3: TGTGCCAGCAGCCTAAGGAGAAATGAGCAGTTCTTC.